The 22 T cell receptor beta chains listed next were all sequenced from one sample in a study of regulatory T cells in long-lasting Graves disease. Time point here: newly diagnosed GD, antithyroid drugs for less than 3 months. TCR sequences were obtained from RNA taken from PBMCs. Researchers made TCR beta libraries by using iRepertoire HTBI primers and running Arm-PCR on CDR3 regions. TCRdb reprocessed the multiplex PCR reads with MiXCR, giving one entry per CDR3 protein. The sample includes some 200,000 distinct CDR3 sequences, around 19% of them seen just once. The same data also went into a second study, on T cells in Graves' hyperthyroidism and ophthalmopathy.

Specimen: peripheral blood mononuclear cells (PBMCs), collected at new diagnosis, from a patient treated with antithyroid drugs. The source is a woman aged 25 to 39 with Graves disease.

Many counts were recorded for this clonotype. The rearrangement joins TRBV6-1 to TRBJ2-3; 13 bases map to TRBD2. Looked up from germline, CDR1 is MNHNS and CDR2 is SASEGT. This CDR3 comprises 15 residues. V shed 4 bases, J shed 5 bases, and the junction held 3 bases outside the gene matches. CDR3 residues: CASSGLAGGGDTQYF. CDR3 DNA: TGTGCCAGCAGTGGACTAGCGGGAGGTGGAGATACGCAGTATTTT.

This clonotype was recorded only once. This sequence is one base from a far larger clone and is likely a read error. The rearrangement uses TRBV6-1 and TRBJ2-1, with D perhaps matching TRBD2 (6 bases). Germline-derived CDR1 and CDR2 are MNHNS and SASEGT. This CDR3 has 16 amino acids. CDR3 loop: CASSQEREHSYNKQFF. The DNA for the CDR3 is TGTGCCAGCAGCCAAGAACGGGAGCACTCCTACAATAAGCAGTTCTTC.

There are many counts of this clonotype. The chain uses TRBV19 and TRBJ2-1; TRBD2 matches at 11 bases. V lost 6 bases to trimming and J lost 0 bases; unmatched junction nucleotides: 13. Germline V gives CDR1 LNHDA, CDR2 SQIVND (reference sequence). The CDR3 spans 19 residues. CDR3 residues: CASSLYGTSGYSSYNEQFF. For the CDR3, the DNA is TGTGCCAGTAGCCTCTACGGGACTAGCGGTTATAGCTCCTACAATGAGCAGTTCTTC.

This clonotype was recorded many times. The CDR3 sequence is CASSVDGAYEQYF. The CDR3, as DNA: TGTGCCAGCAGCGTAGACGGAGCCTACGAGCAGTACTTC. J is TRBJ2-7 and V is TRBV9; no definite D call. Germline loops: CDR1 SGDLS, CDR2 YYNGEE. The ends were cut back, 0 bases at V and 2 bases at J, with 6 bases in the middle. The CDR3 runs to 13 residues.

This clonotype has at least ten counts. This chain connects TRBV7-9 to TRBJ1-1; TRBD1 is a possible D gene (5 bases). The CDR3 runs to 15 residues. The V end was cut by 5 bases, the J end by 8 bases, with 21 bases between. Germline CDR1 reads SEHNR; CDR2 reads FQNEAQ (reference sequence). CDR3 region: CASSTPGRGGAEAFF. The DNA for the CDR3 is TGTGCCAGCAGCACACCCGGGAGGGGCGGTGCCGAAGCTTTCTTT.

The chain is built from TRBV7-2 and TRBJ2-7, with a weak D call TRBD1 (5 bases). CDR3 size: 11 residues. Germline loops: CDR1 SGHTA, CDR2 FQGNSA. V lost 11 bases and J 9 bases, leaving 17 bases between the germline ends. The CDR3 nucleotides are TGTGCCGGCACCCCAGGGATCGGGCAGTACTTC. This gives the protein CAGTPGIGQYF. The variable domain in full, completed from reference TRBV7-2 and TRBJ2-7, reads GAGVSQSPSNKVTEKGKDVELRCDPISGHTALYWYRQSLGQGLEFLIYFQGNSAPDKSGLPSDRFSAERTGGSVSTLTIQRTQQEDSAVYLCAGTPGIGQYFGPGTRLTVT.

The sample holds many counts of this clonotype. The rearrangement joins TRBV2 to TRBJ2-3; D not certain. Germline assignment: CDR1 SNHLY and CDR2 FYNNEI. The CDR3 extends over 15 amino acids. V lost 3 bases to trimming and J lost 5 bases, with 15 bases between them. CDR3 nucleotides: TGTGCCAGCAGTGACCACACGTCTCTTGGAGATACGCAGTATTTT. Protein sequence: CASSDHTSLGDTQYF.

This clonotype was counted at least ten times. Written as DNA, the CDR3 is TGTGCCAGCATGCCCCTCCGTTTGGCAGTAAGCAATCAGCCCCAGCATTTT. Translating gives CASMPLRLAVSNQPQHF. The chain is built from TRBV28 and TRBJ1-5; D is uncertain. V dropped 7 bases and J dropped 1 base, with 20 bases sitting between them. This CDR3 spans 17 amino acids. Per germline, CDR1 MDHEN and CDR2 SYDVKM.

In this sample, this clonotype turned up many times. Its ends do not fully match the called genes, so a read error is possible. This chain uses TRBV29-1 with TRBJ1-1, with a possible D match to TRBD1 (6 bases). The CDR3 has 13 residues. Germline loops: CDR1 SQVTM, CDR2 ANQGSEA. The CDR3 spells CSVGDRLGTGAFF. CDR3 coding DNA: TGCAGCGTTGGAGACAGGTTGGGCACTGGAGCTTTCTTT.

Notes on this clonotype: It differs at one base from a far larger clone, so likely a read error. V usage is TRBV20-1 and J usage is TRBJ2-1, with D hard to call. Germline CDR1 reads DFQATT; CDR2 reads SNEGSKA (reference sequence). The germline V and J ends were trimmed by 2 bases and 10 bases, with 12 bases remaining between them. The CDR3 is made up of 12 amino acids. The CDR3 sequence is CSARYLNYEQFF. The CDR3 nucleotides are TGCAGTGCTAGATACCTAAACTACGAGCAGTTCTTC.

This chain uses TRBV20-1 with TRBJ2-7, with D possibly being TRBD1 (6 bases). The CDR3 spans 14 residues. Deletions cut 0 bases from V and 7 bases from J, with 16 bases between. Per germline, CDR1 DFQATT and CDR2 SNEGSKA (reference sequence). The CDR3 nucleotides are TGCAGTGCTAGAGATGGGGGCAGCGATGATGAGCAGTACTTC. It codes for CSARDGGSDDEQYF.

This clonotype came up many times. The chain links TRBV6-9 to TRBJ2-5; no firm D call. Germline values: CDR1 MNHGY, CDR2 SVAAGI. The CDR3 sequence is 11 residues long. The V gene lost 7 bases and the J gene lost 5 bases, with 8 bases spanning the gap. In DNA form, the CDR3 reads TGTGCCAGCACTTACGGGGAGACCCAGTACTTC. Translating gives CASTYGETQYF.

This clonotype was counted many times. The rearrangement uses TRBV15 and TRBJ1-3; D not resolved. The CDR3 is made up of 13 amino acids. CDR1 and CDR2 (germline): LNHNV, YYDKDF (reference sequence). The V end was cut by 6 bases, the J end by 1 base, with 7 bases between. CDR3 sequence (DNA): TGTGCCACCAGGGGTTGGTCTGGAAACACCATATATTTT. Its translation: CATRGWSGNTIYF.

J is TRBJ1-4 and V is TRBV6-2 or TRBV6-3, with a possible D match to TRBD1 (5 bases). Per the germline V gene, CDR1 is MNHEY and CDR2 is SVGEGT. The CDR3 runs to 14 residues. The V end was cut by 0 bases, the J end by 7 bases, with 9 bases between. CDR3 in amino acids: CASSYSGRGEKLFF. CDR3 bases: TGTGCCAGCAGTTACTCCGGGAGGGGTGAAAAACTGTTTTTT.

The rearrangement joins TRBV2 to TRBJ1-2, with a possible D match to TRBD1 (6 bases). V was pared by 4 bases and J by 8 bases, with 20 bases between. CDR3 size: 15 residues. The germline gives CDR1 SNHLY, CDR2 FYNNEI. The CDR3 region is CASSVGGATFQGYTF. The CDR3 region has the DNA TGTGCCAGCAGTGTCGGGGGGGCCACTTTTCAGGGCTACACCTTC.

DNA for the CDR3: TGTGCCAGCAGCTCGTATCACGGACAGGATACGCAGTATTTT. It translates to CASSSYHGQDTQYF. The chain has TRBV7-9 and TRBJ2-3; D perhaps matches TRBD1 (6 bases). CDR3 length: 14 residues. Germline V CDR1 and CDR2: SEHNR, FQNEAQ (reference sequence). V lost 4 bases, J lost 6 bases, and 14 bases lay in between.

This clonotype was seen many times. The chain joins TRBV28 to TRBJ2-5; 8 bases map to TRBD2. Germline CDR1 is MDHEN and CDR2 is SYDVKM. The CDR3 has 14 amino acids. Trimming removed 5 bases from V and 5 bases from J; junction bases left unmatched: 7. The CDR3, as DNA: TGTGCCAGCAGTCTCGCGGGAGGCCGGGAGACCCAGTACTTC. Encoded protein: CASSLAGGRETQYF. Combining the CDR3 with reference TRBV28 and TRBJ2-5 gives the whole variable domain DVKVTQSSRYLVKRTGEKVFLECVQDMDHENMFWYRQDPGLGLRLIYFSYDVKMKEKGDIPEGYSVSREKKERFSLILESASTNQTSMYLCASSLAGGRETQYFGPGTRLLVL.

This clonotype was observed a handful of times. This may stem from a read error, because a much larger clone lies one nucleotide away. The V gene is TRBV2, the J gene TRBJ1-1; 8 bases are shared with TRBD1. The CDR3 sequence is 15 residues long. The V gene's germline CDR1 is SNHLY and CDR2 FYNNEI. Germline trimming cut 6 bases from V and 4 bases from J; bases unmatched to any gene: 10. The CDR3 DNA follows: TGTGCCAGCAGCCCTCGGACAGGGAGGGCCACTGAAGCTTTCTTT. This codes for CASSPRTGRATEAFF.

In its sample, this clonotype was seen many times. This chain connects TRBV20-1 to TRBJ1-3; 9 bases map to TRBD1. The CDR3 length is 16 residues. The ends lost 3 bases at V and 1 base at J; junction bases unmatched: 7. Germline assignment: CDR1 DFQATT and CDR2 SNEGSKA (reference sequence). This CDR3 reads CSARGTGRVSGNTIYF. CDR3 bases: TGCAGTGCTAGGGGGACAGGGAGGGTTTCTGGAAACACCATATATTTT.

This clonotype has at least ten counts. The chain uses TRBV9 and TRBJ2-1; D gene uncertain. Germline V gene data show CDR1 as SGDLS and CDR2 as YYNGEE. The CDR3 is 12 amino acids. Trimming took off 0 bases at V and 10 bases at J, with 8 bases between the two ends. The chain's CDR3 is CASSVDEGEQFF. The CDR3, as DNA: TGTGCCAGCAGCGTAGATGAAGGAGAGCAGTTCTTC.

Ten or more counts support this clonotype. For the CDR3, the DNA is TGTGCCACCAGTTTTGGGCGGGAGACCCAGTACTTC. This gives the protein CATSFGRETQYF. The V call is TRBV24-1, the J call TRBJ2-5; D call uncertain. The CDR3 loop spans 12 amino acids. V gave up 6 bases and J gave up 5 bases, with 9 bases separating them. Germline loops: CDR1 KGHDR, CDR2 SFDVKD.

This clonotype turned up a few times. The J gene is TRBJ1-2, the V gene TRBV19, with unresolved D. Germline-derived CDR1 and CDR2 are LNHDA and SQIVND (reference sequence). Trimming stripped 3 bases from V and 8 bases from J, with 13 bases between. The CDR3 runs 13 residues. CDR3 nucleotides: TGTGCCAGTAGTATCGGCAGGAGCCCCGGCTACACCTTC. Translated: CASSIGRSPGYTF.